The entry below describes one TCR beta chain. Its antigen is not identified. The data derive from a study of cytomegalovirus exposure and HLA in healthy donors. In the PCR, 60 Vbeta and 13 Jbeta primers were used. Profiled with immunoSEQ multiplex PCR; TCRdb holds only in-frame clones, not every one. This table holds 90,000 to 100,000 clones, around three quarters found once. Study results and limitations: Among TCR beta chains, those listed as cytomegalovirus-associated numbered around 160. TCR beta V segments were, for the most part, productive about 87% or about 30% of the time in an earlier analysis. Association with HLA alleles at 0.05 false discovery rate was found for 16,951 TCR beta sequences in a later analysis.

Germline V gene lookup returns CDR1 SEHNR and CDR2 FQNEAQ (reference sequence). The CDR3 runs to 15 residues. Trimming removed 5 bases at V and 5 bases at J, with 16 bases between. The TCR comes from a man aged 35 to 55 in good health and CMV-seronegative. The sample taken for sequencing was PBMCs. The V call is TRBV7-9, the J call TRBJ2-1; D may be TRBD2 (6 bases). This CDR3 is CASSRDWGANNEQFF. In nucleotides, the CDR3 is TGTGCCAGCAGCCGGGACTGGGGAGCAAACAATGAGCAGTTCTTC. The full variable domain, completed using reference TRBV7-9 and TRBJ2-1, is DTGVSQNPRHKITKRGQNVTFRCDPISEHNRLYWYRQTLGQGPEFLTYFQNEAQLEKSRLLSDRFSAERPKGSFSTLEIQRTEQGDSAMYLCASSRDWGANNEQFFGPGTRLTVL.